This passage covers 2 T cell receptor beta chains from one sample sequenced in a study of cytomegalovirus exposure and HLA in healthy donors. PCR primers comprised 60 Vbeta and 13 Jbeta primers. Profiled with immunoSEQ multiplex PCR; TCRdb holds only in-frame clones, not every one. In all, the sample yields 150,000 to 200,000 clones. Sequencing input: PBMCs. These receptor sequences come from a young man in good health and CMV-seronegative.

The rearrangement links TRBV28 to TRBJ1-1, with 7 bases fitting TRBD1. The CDR3 totals 12 residues. Germline-derived CDR1 and CDR2 are MDHEN and SYDVKM. Unmatched junction bases numbered 4, after V lost 5 bases and J lost 7 bases. CDR3 DNA: TGTGCCAGCAGTCGACAGGGATTTGAAGCTTTCTTT. Residues: CASSRQGFEAFF.

This rearrangement joins TRBV30 to TRBJ1-5; D may be TRBD1 (6 bases). The CDR3 sequence is 13 residues long. The V gene lost 5 bases and the J gene lost 5 bases, with 13 bases spanning the gap. Germline V gene sequence: CDR1 GTSNPN, CDR2 SVGIG (reference sequence). The CDR3 protein is CAWSGTLDQPQHF. The CDR3, as DNA: TGTGCCTGGTCCGGGACACTCGATCAGCCCCAGCATTTT.